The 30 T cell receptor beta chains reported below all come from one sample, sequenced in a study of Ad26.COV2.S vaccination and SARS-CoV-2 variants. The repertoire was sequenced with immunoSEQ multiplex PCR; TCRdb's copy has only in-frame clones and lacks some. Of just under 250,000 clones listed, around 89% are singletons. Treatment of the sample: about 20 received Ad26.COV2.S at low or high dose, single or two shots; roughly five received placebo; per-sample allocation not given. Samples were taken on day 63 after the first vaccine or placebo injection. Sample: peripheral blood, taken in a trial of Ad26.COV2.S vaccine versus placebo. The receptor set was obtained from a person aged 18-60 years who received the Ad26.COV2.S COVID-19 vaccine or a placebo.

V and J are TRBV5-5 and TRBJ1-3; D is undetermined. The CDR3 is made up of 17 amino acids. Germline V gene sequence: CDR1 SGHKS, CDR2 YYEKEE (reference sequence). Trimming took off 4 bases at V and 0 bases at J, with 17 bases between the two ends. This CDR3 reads CASSPAWASSSGNTIYF. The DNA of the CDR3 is TGTGCCAGCAGCCCCGCCTGGGCTTCGAGCTCTGGAAACACCATATATTTT. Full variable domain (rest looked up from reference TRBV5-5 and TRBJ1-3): DAGVTQSPTHLIKTRGQQVTLRCSPISGHKSVSWYQQVLGQGPQFIFQYYEKEERGRGNFPDRFSARQFPNYSSELNVNALLLGDSALYLCASSPAWASSSGNTIYFGEGSWLTVV.

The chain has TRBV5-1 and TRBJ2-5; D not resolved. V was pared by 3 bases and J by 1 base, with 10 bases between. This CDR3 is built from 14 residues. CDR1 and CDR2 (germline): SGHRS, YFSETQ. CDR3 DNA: TGCGCCAGCAGCTCCGACCTATTCCAAGAGACCCAGTACTTC. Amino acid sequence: CASSSDLFQETQYF.

CDR3 sequence reads: CASSPRTGSGANVLTF. CDR3 in DNA: TGTGCCAGTAGTCCCCGGACGGGCTCTGGGGCCAACGTCCTGACTTTC. The chain carries TRBV19 and TRBJ2-6, with D hard to call. Germline V gene data show CDR1 as LNHDA and CDR2 as SQIVND (reference sequence). The CDR3 sequence is 16 residues long. Trimming left V 5 bases short and J 0 bases short, with 11 bases between.

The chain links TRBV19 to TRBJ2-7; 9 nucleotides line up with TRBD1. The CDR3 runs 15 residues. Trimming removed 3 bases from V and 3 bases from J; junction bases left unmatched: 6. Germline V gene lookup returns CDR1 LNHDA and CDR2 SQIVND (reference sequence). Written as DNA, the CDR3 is TGTGCCAGTAGTATTGAACAGGGGGCTTTCTACGAGCAGTACTTC. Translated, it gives CASSIEQGAFYEQYF.

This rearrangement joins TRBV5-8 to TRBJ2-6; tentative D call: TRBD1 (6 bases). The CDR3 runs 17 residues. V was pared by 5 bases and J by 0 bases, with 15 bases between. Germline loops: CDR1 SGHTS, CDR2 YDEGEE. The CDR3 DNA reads TGTGCCAGCAGAGAGGGGGACCCCCGCTCTGGGGCCAACGTCCTGACTTTC. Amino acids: CASREGDPRSGANVLTF.

CDR3 in amino acids: CASGPGYEQYF. The DNA of the CDR3 is TGTGCCAGCGGTCCGGGGTACGAGCAGTACTTC. V gene TRBV6-5 combines with J gene TRBJ2-7, with D perhaps matching TRBD2 (5 bases). In germline, CDR1 is MNHEY, CDR2 SVGAGI. V lost 8 bases, J lost 4 bases, and 9 bases lay in between. The CDR3 covers 11 residues.

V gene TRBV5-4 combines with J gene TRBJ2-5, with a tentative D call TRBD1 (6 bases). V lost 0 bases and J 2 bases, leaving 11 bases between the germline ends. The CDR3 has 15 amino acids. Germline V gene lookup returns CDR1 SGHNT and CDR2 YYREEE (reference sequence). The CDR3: CASSLDRAIQETQYF. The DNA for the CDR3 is TGTGCCAGCAGCTTGGACAGGGCTATTCAAGAGACCCAGTACTTC.

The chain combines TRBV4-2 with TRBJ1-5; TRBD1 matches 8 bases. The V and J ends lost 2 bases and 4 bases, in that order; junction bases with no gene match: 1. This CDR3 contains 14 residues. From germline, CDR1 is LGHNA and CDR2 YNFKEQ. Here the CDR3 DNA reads TGTGCCAGCAGCCAAAGGACAGGGAATCAGCCCCAGCATTTT. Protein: CASSQRTGNQPQHF.

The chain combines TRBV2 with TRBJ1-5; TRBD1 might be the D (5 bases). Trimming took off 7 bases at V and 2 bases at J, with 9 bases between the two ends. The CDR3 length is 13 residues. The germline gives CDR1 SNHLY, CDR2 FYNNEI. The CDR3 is CASTGGGNQPQHF. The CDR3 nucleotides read TGTGCCAGCACGGGAGGGGGCAATCAGCCCCAGCATTTT. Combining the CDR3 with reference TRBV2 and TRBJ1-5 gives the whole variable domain EPEVTQTPSHQVTQMGQEVILRCVPISNHLYFYWYRQILGQKVEFLVSFYNNEISEKSEIFDDQFSVERPDGSNFTLKIRSTKLEDSAMYFCASTGGGNQPQHFGDGTRLSIL.

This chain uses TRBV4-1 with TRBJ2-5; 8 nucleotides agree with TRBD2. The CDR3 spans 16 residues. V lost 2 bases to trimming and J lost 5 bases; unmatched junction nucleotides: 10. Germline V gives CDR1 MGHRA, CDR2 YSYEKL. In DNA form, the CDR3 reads TGCGCCAGCAGCCAAAATTCGGCGGGGGGTATCGAGACCCAGTACTTC. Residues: CASSQNSAGGIETQYF.

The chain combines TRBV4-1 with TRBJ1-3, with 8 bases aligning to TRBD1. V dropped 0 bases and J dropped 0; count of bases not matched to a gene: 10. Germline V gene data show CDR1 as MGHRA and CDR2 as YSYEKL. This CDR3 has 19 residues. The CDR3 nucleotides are TGCGCCAGCAGCCAAGATGCGGCGGACAGGGCATCCTCTGGAAACACCATATATTTT. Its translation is CASSQDAADRASSGNTIYF.

The CDR3 here is CASSQIRLAGVRLSYNEQFF. Here the CDR3 DNA reads TGCGCCAGCAGCCAGATCAGACTAGCGGGAGTTAGACTCTCCTACAATGAGCAGTTCTTC. The V gene is TRBV4-1, the J gene TRBJ2-1; 12 bases are a match to TRBD2. Germline V CDR1 and CDR2: MGHRA, YSYEKL. The CDR3 extends over 20 amino acids. J gave up 0 bases and V 3 bases, and 12 bases lay outside the gene matches.

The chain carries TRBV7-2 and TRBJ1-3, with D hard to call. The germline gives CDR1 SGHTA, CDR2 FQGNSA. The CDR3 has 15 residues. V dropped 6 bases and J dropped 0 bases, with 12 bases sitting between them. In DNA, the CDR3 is TGTGCCAGCAGTCTGGACGGCAGCTCTGGAAACACCATATATTTT. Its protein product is CASSLDGSSGNTIYF.

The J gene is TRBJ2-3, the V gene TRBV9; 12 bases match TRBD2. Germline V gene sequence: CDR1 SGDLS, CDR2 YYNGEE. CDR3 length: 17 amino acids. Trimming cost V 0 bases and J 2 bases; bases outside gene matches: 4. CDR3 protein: CASSVEASGGDTDTQYF. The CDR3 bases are TGTGCCAGCAGCGTAGAGGCTAGCGGGGGGGACACAGATACGCAGTATTTT.

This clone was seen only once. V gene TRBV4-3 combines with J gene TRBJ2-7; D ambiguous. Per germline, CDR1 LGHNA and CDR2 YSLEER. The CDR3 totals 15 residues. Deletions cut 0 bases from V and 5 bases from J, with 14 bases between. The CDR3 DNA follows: TGCGCCAGCAGCCAAGACAAGCTCTTAAGGGACGAGCAGTACTTC. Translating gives CASSQDKLLRDEQYF.

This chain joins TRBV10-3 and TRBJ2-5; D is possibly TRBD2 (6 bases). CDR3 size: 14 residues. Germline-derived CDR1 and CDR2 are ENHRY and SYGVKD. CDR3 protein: CATARSGDQETQYF. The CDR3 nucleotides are TGTGCAACCGCCCGCTCGGGGGACCAAGAGACCCAGTACTTC.

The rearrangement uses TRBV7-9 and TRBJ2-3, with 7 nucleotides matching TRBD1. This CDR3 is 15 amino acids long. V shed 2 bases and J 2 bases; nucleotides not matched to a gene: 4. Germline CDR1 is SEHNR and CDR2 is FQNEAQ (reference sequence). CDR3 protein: CASSLRQGDTDTQYF. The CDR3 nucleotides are TGTGCCAGCAGCTTAAGACAGGGAGACACAGATACGCAGTATTTT.

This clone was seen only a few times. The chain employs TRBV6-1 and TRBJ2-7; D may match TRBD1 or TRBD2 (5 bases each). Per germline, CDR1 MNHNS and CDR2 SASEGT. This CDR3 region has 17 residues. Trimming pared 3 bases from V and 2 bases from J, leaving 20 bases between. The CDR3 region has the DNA TGTGCCAGCAGTGACCCCCCGGGGCCATTGCTTGCCTACGAGCAGTACTTC. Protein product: CASSDPPGPLLAYEQYF.

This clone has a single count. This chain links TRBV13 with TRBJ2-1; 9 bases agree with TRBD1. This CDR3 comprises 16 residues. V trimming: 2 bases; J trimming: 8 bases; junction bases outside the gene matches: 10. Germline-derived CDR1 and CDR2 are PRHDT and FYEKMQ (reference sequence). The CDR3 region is CASSLRLGQGFDEQFF. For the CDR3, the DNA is TGTGCCAGCAGCTTAAGGTTGGGACAGGGTTTCGATGAGCAGTTCTTC. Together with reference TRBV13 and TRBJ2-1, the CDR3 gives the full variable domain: AAGVIQSPRHLIKEKRETATLKCYPIPRHDTVYWYQQGPGQDPQFLISFYEKMQSDKGSIPDRFSAQQFSDYHSELNMSSLELGDSALYFCASSLRLGQGFDEQFFGPGTRLTVL.

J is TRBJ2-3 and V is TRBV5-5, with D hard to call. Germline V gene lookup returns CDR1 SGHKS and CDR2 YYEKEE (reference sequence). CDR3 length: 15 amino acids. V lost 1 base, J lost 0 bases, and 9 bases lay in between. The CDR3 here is CASSLSPHSTDTQYF. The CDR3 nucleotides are TGTGCCAGCAGCTTGAGCCCCCACAGCACAGATACGCAGTATTTT.

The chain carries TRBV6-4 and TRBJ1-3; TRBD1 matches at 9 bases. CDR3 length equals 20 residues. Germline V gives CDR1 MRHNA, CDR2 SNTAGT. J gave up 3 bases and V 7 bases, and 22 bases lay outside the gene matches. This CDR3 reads CASNLPPRGTGWKDGNTIYF. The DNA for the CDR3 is TGTGCCAGCAATCTACCCCCCCGCGGGACAGGGTGGAAAGATGGAAACACCATATATTTT.

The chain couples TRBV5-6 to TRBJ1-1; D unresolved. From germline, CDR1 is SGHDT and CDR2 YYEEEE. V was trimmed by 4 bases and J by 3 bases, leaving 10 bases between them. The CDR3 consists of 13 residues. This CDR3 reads CASSPDKYTEAFF. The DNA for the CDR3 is TGTGCCAGCAGCCCTGACAAATACACTGAAGCTTTCTTT.

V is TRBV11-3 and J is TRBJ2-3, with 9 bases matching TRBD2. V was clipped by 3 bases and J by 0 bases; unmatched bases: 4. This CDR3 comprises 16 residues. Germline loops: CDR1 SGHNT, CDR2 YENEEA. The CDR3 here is CASSFGSGGSTDTQYF. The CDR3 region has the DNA TGTGCCAGCAGCTTTGGAAGCGGGGGGAGCACAGATACGCAGTATTTT.

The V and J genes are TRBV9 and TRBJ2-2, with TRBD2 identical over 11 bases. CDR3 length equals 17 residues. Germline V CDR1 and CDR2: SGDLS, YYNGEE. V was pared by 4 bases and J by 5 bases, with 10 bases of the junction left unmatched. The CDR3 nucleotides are TGTGCCAGCAGCTATTACCTAGCGGGGGGTGGGACCGGGGAGCTGTTTTTT. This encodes CASSYYLAGGGTGELFF.

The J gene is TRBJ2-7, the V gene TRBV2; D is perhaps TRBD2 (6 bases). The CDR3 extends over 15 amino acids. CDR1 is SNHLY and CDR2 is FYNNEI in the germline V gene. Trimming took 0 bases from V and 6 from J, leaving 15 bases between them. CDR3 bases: TGTGCCAGCAGTGAAGCGCTAACTAGCTTCGGCGAGCAGTACTTC. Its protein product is CASSEALTSFGEQYF.

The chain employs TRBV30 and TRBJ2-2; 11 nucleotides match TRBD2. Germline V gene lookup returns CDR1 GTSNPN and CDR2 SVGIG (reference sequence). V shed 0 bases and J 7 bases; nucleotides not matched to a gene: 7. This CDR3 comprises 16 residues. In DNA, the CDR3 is TGTGCCTGGAGTGTATTTAGCGGGGGGGCCGACGGGGAGCTGTTTTTT. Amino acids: CAWSVFSGGADGELFF.

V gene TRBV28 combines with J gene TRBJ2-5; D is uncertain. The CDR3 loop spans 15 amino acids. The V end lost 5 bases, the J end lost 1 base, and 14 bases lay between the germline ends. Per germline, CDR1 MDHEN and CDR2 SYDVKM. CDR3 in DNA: TGTGCCAGCAGTCCCCACGGCTTAATCCAAGAGACCCAGTACTTC. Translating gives CASSPHGLIQETQYF.

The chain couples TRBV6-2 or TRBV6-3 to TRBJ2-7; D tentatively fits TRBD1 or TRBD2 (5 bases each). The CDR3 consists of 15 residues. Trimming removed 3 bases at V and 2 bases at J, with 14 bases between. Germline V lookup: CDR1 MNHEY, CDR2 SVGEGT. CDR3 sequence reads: CASSYGGIRAYEQYF. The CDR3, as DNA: TGTGCCAGCAGTTATGGGGGAATTCGAGCCTACGAGCAGTACTTC.

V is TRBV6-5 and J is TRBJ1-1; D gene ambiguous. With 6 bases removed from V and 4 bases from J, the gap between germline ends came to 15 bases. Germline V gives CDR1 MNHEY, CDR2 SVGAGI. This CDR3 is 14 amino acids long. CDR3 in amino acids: CASSMDGFGTEAFF. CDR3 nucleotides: TGTGCCAGCAGCATGGACGGCTTCGGCACTGAAGCTTTCTTT.

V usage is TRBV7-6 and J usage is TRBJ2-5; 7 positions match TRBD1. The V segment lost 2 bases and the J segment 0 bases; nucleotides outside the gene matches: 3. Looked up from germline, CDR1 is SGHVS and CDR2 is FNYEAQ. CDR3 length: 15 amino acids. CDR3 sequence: CASSLWGQNQETQYF. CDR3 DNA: TGTGCCAGCAGCTTATGGGGACAGAACCAAGAGACCCAGTACTTC. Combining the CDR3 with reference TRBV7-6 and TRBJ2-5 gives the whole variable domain GAGVSQSPRYKVTKRGQDVALRCDPISGHVSLYWYRQALGQGPEFLTYFNYEAQQDKSGLPNDRFSAERPEGSISTLTIQRTEQRDSAMYRCASSLWGQNQETQYFGPGTRLLVL.